This TCR beta chain derives from a study of blood T cell repertoires in COVID-19. Study-level background: Researchers got acute and convalescent COVID-19 samples from the United States, Italy and Spain. Sources were T cells, B-cell-depleted T cells, or PBMCs; the material itself was cDNA or gDNA.

This CDR3 has 15 amino acids. V was shortened by 0 bases and J by 3 bases, with 10 bases between the two germline ends. Per germline, CDR1 SGHKS and CDR2 YYEKEE (reference sequence). The protocol was immunoSEQ multiplex PCR, while the TCRdb copy is restricted to in-frame clones and leaves out a portion. Of tens of thousands of clones listed, roughly three quarters were seen once; the top ten hold around 10%. The sequenced sample was peripheral blood. This receptor was obtained from a man between 65 and 79 years old with acute or convalescent COVID-19. The chain is built from TRBV5-5 and TRBJ1-5, with no clear D. The CDR3 sequence: CASSLGGEVNQPQHF. The DNA for the CDR3 is TGTGCCAGCAGCTTGGGGGGAGAAGTCAATCAGCCCCAGCATTTT. Together with reference TRBV5-5 and TRBJ1-5, the CDR3 gives the full variable domain: DAGVTQSPTHLIKTRGQQVTLRCSPISGHKSVSWYQQVLGQGPQFIFQYYEKEERGRGNFPDRFSARQFPNYSSELNVNALLLGDSALYLCASSLGGEVNQPQHFGDGTRLSIL.